The clone carrying this TCR beta chain was detected only a few times. Its antigen is undetermined. The PCR employed 60 Vbeta primers together with 13 Jbeta primers. Data came from immunoSEQ multiplex PCR; TCRdb stores just in-frame clones and leaves some out. Here the sample spans about 130,000 clones, around 77% being singletons. The CDR3 runs 15 residues. The V and J ends lost 4 bases and 0 bases respectively, with 13 bases between them. The germline gives CDR1 SGHDT, CDR2 YYEEEE. This specimen comes from a study of cytomegalovirus exposure and HLA in healthy donors. Study-wide background: Early release data held 85 million to 95 million unique TCRs from HLA-typed donors. Study-level points and caveats: In a later analysis, TCR beta V- and J-gene trimming showed a link to a missense DCLRE1C variant. In a later analysis, across HLA loci, associated TCR counts were highest for DRB1, lowest for HLA-C. Among the most significant clusters, several appeared linked to common viral pathogens in a later analysis.

The sample consisted of PBMCs. The clonotype was recovered from a male donor in good health and CMV-seropositive. This chain links TRBV5-6 with TRBJ1-1; a weak D match, TRBD1 (5 bases). This CDR3 is CASSNKDRVNTEAFF. The CDR3 nucleotides read TGTGCCAGCAGCAATAAAGACAGAGTGAACACTGAAGCTTTCTTT. The full variable domain, with the rest looked up from reference TRBV5-6 and TRBJ1-1, is DAGVTQSPTHLIKTRGQQVTLRCSPKSGHDTVSWYQQALGQGPQFIFQYYEEEERQRGNFPDRFSGHQFPNYSSELNVNALLLGDSALYLCASSNKDRVNTEAFFGQGTRLTVV.